This is a list of T cell receptor beta chains from one sample in a study of blood T cell repertoires in COVID-19. Assay used: immunoSEQ multiplex PCR; TCRdb lists only in-frame clones, some missing. This repertoire shows more than 150,000 clones, roughly 90% found once; its top ten account for around 21%. Material for sequencing was peripheral blood. These receptors were collected from a man in his 70s with active or convalescent COVID-19. CDR3s include the opening cysteine and the closing phenylalanine or tryptophan. The D gene is left open where the match is weak. Clone size is shown for a subset of rows, as once, few, many or a class of expanded clone.

>NA|NA|TRBV13|TRBJ1-1
TGTGCCAGCAGCTTAGACCCAGTGAACACTGAAGCTTTCTTT
CASSLDPVNTEAFF
>few|NA|TRBV9|TRBJ1-6
TGTGCCAGCAGCCCTGGGGCGGTAGATAATTCACCCCTCCACTTT
CASSPGAVDNSPLHF
>NA|TRBD1|TRBV28|TRBJ2-7
TGTGCCAGCAGCCCCCTAACAGGGGGCTCCTACGAGCAGTACTTC
CASSPLTGGSYEQYF
>NA|NA|TRBV20-1|TRBJ1-1
TGCAGTGCTAGTGGGGGTACGGGGTACACTGAAGCTTTCTTT
CSASGGTGYTEAFF
>NA|NA|TRBV11-2|TRBJ1-2
TGTGCCAGCAGCGAGCGGACAGCCGAGGCTAACTATGGCTACACCTTC
CASSERTAEANYGYTF
>NA|TRBD1|TRBV18|TRBJ2-7
TGTGCCAGCTCACCACTTGGGACAGGAAGTTCTGCCTACGAGCAGTACTTC
CASSPLGTGSSAYEQYF
>NA|NA|TRBV27|TRBJ1-5
TGTGCCAGCAGTTTCGAAGGGGATAGCAATCAGCCCCAGCATTTT
CASSFEGDSNQPQHF
>NA|NA|TRBV28|TRBJ1-4
TGTGCCAGCAGTTCGCGGGGGAGGGCGAGCAATGAAAAACTGTTTTTT
CASSSRGRASNEKLFF
>NA|NA|TRBV27|TRBJ1-2
TGTGCCAGCAGTTTAAGGGAGGACTCTAGCTACTATGGCTACACCTTC
CASSLREDSSYYGYTF
>NA|TRBD1|TRBV7-2|TRBJ1-3
TGTGCCAGCAGCCGGGGACAGAGCTCTGGAAACACCATATATTTT
CASSRGQSSGNTIYF
>NA|NA|TRBV2|TRBJ1-5
TGTGCCAGCAGTGCGCGCGACAGGCGGAGTTTTCAGCCCCAGCATTTT
CASSARDRRSFQPQHF
>NA|TRBD1|TRBV7-2|TRBJ2-1
TGTGCCAGCAGCCACCGACAGGGTGCCCACAATGAGCAGTTCTTC
CASSHRQGAHNEQFF
>NA|NA|TRBV19|TRBJ1-4
TGTGCCAGTAGCCCGAGAGTTACTAATGAAAAACTGTTTTTT
CASSPRVTNEKLFF
>NA|TRBD1|TRBV3-1/TRBV3-2|TRBJ1-4
TGTGCCAGCAGCCACCACAGGGGTTATGAAAAACTGTTTTTT
CASSHHRGYEKLFF
>NA|NA|TRBV19|TRBJ2-5
TGTGCCAGTAGTATGGGTCGGGGGAGAGAGACCCAGTACTTC
CASSMGRGRETQYF
>NA|NA|TRBV6-2/TRBV6-3|TRBJ2-5
TGTGCCAGCAGTTATGGATCGACCAGCAGGGAGACCCAGTACTTC
CASSYGSTSRETQYF
>NA|NA|TRBV15|TRBJ2-1
TGTGCCACCAGCAGAGGTGCGGGGTCTTTCTACAATGAGCAGTTCTTC
CATSRGAGSFYNEQFF
>NA|TRBD1|TRBV2|TRBJ1-2
TGTGCCAGCAGCGATCCGGGACAGGGGAGGGATGGCTACACCTTC
CASSDPGQGRDGYTF
>once|TRBD1|TRBV10-3|TRBJ1-5
TGTGCCATCAGTCCGACAGGGAATGGCCAGCCCCAGCATTTT
CAISPTGNGQPQHF
>once|TRBD1|TRBV5-1|TRBJ1-1
TGCGCCAGCAGCTCAAAGACAGGGGGCTTAGGGACTGAAGCTTTCTTT
CASSSKTGGLGTEAFF
>NA|TRBD1|TRBV4-1|TRBJ1-1
TGCGCCAGCAGCCAGTTTCTGACAGGGAGAACTGAAGCTTTCTTT
CASSQFLTGRTEAFF
>NA|NA|TRBV4-1|TRBJ1-2
TGCGCCAGCAGCCAAGGAGGGGGTGCTAACTATGGCTACACCTTC
CASSQGGGANYGYTF
>NA|NA|TRBV6-2/TRBV6-3|TRBJ2-2
TGTGCCAGCAGTACTGGGCCAAACACCGGGGAGCTGTTTTTT
CASSTGPNTGELFF
>few|TRBD1|TRBV11-2|TRBJ2-7
TGTGCCAGCAGCTATTTATACAGGGGATCCCACGAGCAGTACTTC
CASSYLYRGSHEQYF
>NA|TRBD2|TRBV5-4|TRBJ2-2
TGTGCCAGCAGCTTGGGTGCGGGGGAAGGTACCGGGGAGCTGTTTTTT
CASSLGAGEGTGELFF
>NA|NA|TRBV6-6|TRBJ1-1
TGTGCCAGCAGTCGACAGAAGAACACTGAAGCTTTCTTT
CASSRQKNTEAFF
>NA|NA|TRBV11-2|TRBJ2-2
TGTGCCAGCAGCTTTCAGGGGTTGAACACCGGGGAGCTGTTTTTT
CASSFQGLNTGELFF
>NA|TRBD1|TRBV2|TRBJ1-3
TGTGCCAGCAGCGCCCCTACAGGGGCCTCTGGAAACACCATATATTTT
CASSAPTGASGNTIYF
>NA|NA|TRBV7-2|TRBJ1-5
TGTGCCAGCAGCTACGGGGGGACCGCCTCGGTCAATCAGCCCCAGCATTTT
CASSYGGTASVNQPQHF
>NA|TRBD1|TRBV13|TRBJ1-5
TGTGCCAGCAGCTTAGGGGACAGGGACAATCAGCCCCAGCATTTT
CASSLGDRDNQPQHF
>NA|NA|TRBV28|TRBJ1-1
TGTGCCAGCAGTTTCTCTGGGGGCCTCATGAACACTGAAGCTTTCTTT
CASSFSGGLMNTEAFF